This T cell receptor beta chain appears in the sequencing data of a study of control samples from healthy donors and cancer patients. Germline V CDR1 and CDR2: SGHRS, YFSETQ. V was clipped by 2 bases and J by 2 bases, with 14 bases between them. The CDR3 has 17 residues. Repertoires were generated with immunoSEQ multiplex PCR, while TCRdb's copy carries only in-frame clones and drops some. This sample has approximately 100,000 clones, with about 89% found just once. The sequencing input was blood. The origin of this receptor is a man between 25 and 39 years old in good health. The rearrangement uses TRBV5-1 and TRBJ2-6, with D unresolved. The CDR3 DNA reads as TGCGCCAGCAGCTTAAGAGAGGCAGGTCCTGGGGCCAACGTCCTGACTTTC. Translated: CASSLREAGPGANVLTF.